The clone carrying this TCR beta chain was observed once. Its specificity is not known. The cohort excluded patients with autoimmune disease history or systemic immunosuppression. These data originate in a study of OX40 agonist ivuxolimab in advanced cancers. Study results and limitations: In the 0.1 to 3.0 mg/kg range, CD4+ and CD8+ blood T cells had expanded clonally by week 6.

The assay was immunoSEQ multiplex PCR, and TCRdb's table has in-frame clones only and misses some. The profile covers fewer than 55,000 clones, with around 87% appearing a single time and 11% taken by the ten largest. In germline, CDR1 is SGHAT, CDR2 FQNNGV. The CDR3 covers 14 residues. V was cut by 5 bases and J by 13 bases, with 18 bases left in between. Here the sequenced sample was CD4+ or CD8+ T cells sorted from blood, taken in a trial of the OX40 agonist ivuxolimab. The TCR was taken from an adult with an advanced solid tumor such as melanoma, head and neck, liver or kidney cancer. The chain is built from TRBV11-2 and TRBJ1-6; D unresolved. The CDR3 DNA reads TGTGCCAGCAGCCCGTTACCCCCTCCATCGCCCCTCCACTTT. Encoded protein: CASSPLPPPSPLHF.